A selection of T cell receptor beta chains follows, all from one sample in a study of blood T cell repertoires in COVID-19. Sequencing was performed with immunoSEQ multiplex PCR; in TCRdb, only in-frame clones are kept and a portion is missing. The sample lists roughly 150,000 clones, approximately 80% occurring once. Sequenced: peripheral blood. Receptors originate from a man aged 55 to 69 with acute or convalescent COVID-19. Both conserved end residues are part of each CDR3. The D gene is left open where the match is weak. Clone size is shown for a subset of rows, as once, few, many or a class of expanded clone.

CDR3,DNA,size,V,length,D,J
CASSIRRGGSSPLHF,TGTGCCAGTAGTATCCGGCGGGGAGGAAGCTCACCCCTCCACTTT,.,TRBV19,15,.,TRBJ1-6
CASSAGQYTGELFF,TGCGCCAGCAGCGCGGGACAGTACACCGGGGAGCTGTTTTTT,.,TRBV5-1,14,.,TRBJ2-2
CASSLAGAGYNEQFF,TGTGCTAGCAGCTTAGCCGGCGCAGGGTACAATGAGCAGTTCTTC,.,TRBV7-7,15,.,TRBJ2-1
CASSFKQGFQPQHF,TGTGCCAGCAGCTTCAAACAGGGGTTTCAGCCCCAGCATTTT,.,TRBV5-8,14,TRBD1,TRBJ1-5
CASSLWVQSYEQYF,TGTGCCAGCAGCTTATGGGTACAGTCCTACGAGCAGTACTTC,once,TRBV7-2,14,.,TRBJ2-7
CASSMERGVYNEQFF,TGTGCCAGTAGCATGGAGCGGGGGGTCTACAATGAGCAGTTCTTC,.,TRBV19,15,TRBD2,TRBJ2-1
CASITGQENTEAFF,TGTGCCAGCATAACGGGACAGGAGAACACTGAAGCTTTCTTT,.,TRBV2,14,TRBD1,TRBJ1-1
CASSPLAYGYTF,TGTGCCAGCAGCCCGTTGGCCTATGGCTACACCTTC,.,TRBV7-9,12,.,TRBJ1-2
CASSLAGSGANVLTF,TGCGCCAGCAGCTTGGCCGGCTCTGGGGCCAACGTCCTGACTTTC,.,TRBV5-1,15,.,TRBJ2-6
CASSPEDRGLRETQYF,TGTGCCAGCAGTCCGGAGGACAGGGGGCTTAGAGAGACCCAGTACTTC,.,TRBV28,16,TRBD1,TRBJ2-5
CASSQPPARNTIYF,TGTGCCAGCAGCCAACCCCCAGCGAGAAACACCATATATTTT,.,TRBV3-1/TRBV3-2,14,.,TRBJ1-3
CSVEAGTSGSDEQFF,TGCAGCGTTGAAGCGGGGACTAGCGGGAGCGATGAGCAGTTCTTC,once,TRBV29-1,15,TRBD2,TRBJ2-1
CASSMGSFRGGHNEQFF,TGTGCCAGTAGTATGGGTAGCTTCCGGGGGGGCCATAATGAGCAGTTCTTC,.,TRBV19,17,TRBD2,TRBJ2-1
CASTPRANTEAFF,TGTGCCAGCACCCCCAGGGCGAACACTGAAGCTTTCTTT,.,TRBV27,13,.,TRBJ1-1
CASSLSLAGGGEQFF,TGTGCCAGCAGCTTAAGTCTAGCGGGGGGCGGCGAGCAGTTCTTC,.,TRBV7-3,15,TRBD2,TRBJ2-1
CASSLDTGARSEQYF,TGTGCCAGCAGCTTAGATACAGGGGCGCGGAGCGAGCAGTACTTC,.,TRBV7-2,15,TRBD1,TRBJ2-7
CASSPTTSGEKLFF,TGTGCCAGCTCACCAACAACCTCGGGGGAAAAACTGTTTTTT,.,TRBV18,14,.,TRBJ1-4
CASSQDAGVMAEKLFF,TGTGCCAGCAGCCAAGATGCAGGGGTCATGGCTGAAAAACTGTTTTTT,few,TRBV14,16,.,TRBJ1-4
CASSLRRDRTYEQYF,TGTGCCAGCAGCTTAAGACGGGATCGAACCTACGAGCAGTACTTC,.,TRBV7-8,15,.,TRBJ2-7
CSVEDWGQAGNTIYF,TGCAGCGTTGAAGATTGGGGGCAGGCTGGAAACACCATATATTTT,.,TRBV29-1,15,.,TRBJ1-3
CAWSVRVPSIYF,TGTGCCTGGAGTGTGAGGGTTCCATCCATATATTTT,.,TRBV30,12,.,TRBJ1-3
CASAPVRLYNEKLFF,TGTGCCAGCGCCCCAGTGAGGTTGTATAATGAAAAACTGTTTTTT,.,TRBV28,15,.,TRBJ1-4
CASSFPPSGGRTDTQYF,TGTGCCAGCAGCTTCCCTCCTAGCGGGGGGCGCACAGATACGCAGTATTTT,.,TRBV11-2,17,TRBD2,TRBJ2-3
CASSLDRGDHNEQFF,TGTGCCAGCAGCTTGGACCGGGGGGACCACAATGAGCAGTTCTTC,.,TRBV5-4,15,TRBD2,TRBJ2-1
CASKPGQGLTGELFF,TGCGCCAGCAAACCGGGACAGGGTCTCACCGGGGAGCTGTTTTTT,.,TRBV5-1,15,TRBD1,TRBJ2-2
CASTAQGSGNTIYF,TGTGCCTCGACGGCCCAGGGATCCGGAAACACCATATATTTT,.,TRBV6-5,14,.,TRBJ1-3
CASSLYPKDRGGGYTF,TGTGCCAGCAGTCTATACCCAAAGGACAGGGGAGGCGGCTACACCTTC,.,TRBV5-4,16,TRBD1,TRBJ1-2
CATSEGGARTYNEQFF,TGTGCCACCAGTGAAGGCGGGGCAAGGACCTACAATGAGCAGTTCTTC,.,TRBV24-1,16,.,TRBJ2-1
CASSLNSANTGELFF,TGCGCCAGCAGCTTAAACTCCGCGAACACCGGGGAGCTGTTTTTT,.,TRBV5-1,15,.,TRBJ2-2
CASSKYHLRERYNEQFF,TGTGCCAGCAGCAAATACCATTTGCGGGAGCGGTACAATGAGCAGTTCTTC,.,TRBV21-1,17,.,TRBJ2-1
CASSLLSGSIHEQFF,TGTGCCAGCAGTTTGCTCAGCGGGAGTATCCATGAGCAGTTCTTC,few,TRBV28,15,TRBD2,TRBJ2-1
CASSSPNGVPYEQYF,TGTGCCAGCAGCTCTCCAAACGGAGTTCCCTACGAGCAGTACTTC,few,TRBV28,15,.,TRBJ2-7